The rows below give T cell receptor beta chains drawn from one sample of a study of blood T cell repertoires in COVID-19. The table came from immunoSEQ multiplex PCR; TCRdb's copy has only in-frame clones and leaves some out. The profile covers fewer than 350,000 clones, with roughly 89% appearing a single time and 6% taken by the ten largest. The sample taken for sequencing was PBMCs or T cells enriched from blood (not recorded which). The receptors were sampled from a woman in her 40s who had recovered from COVID-19. Both conserved end residues are part of each CDR3. Each record gives: CDR3 length, J gene, D gene, V gene, CDR3 protein. The D gene is left open where the match is weak.

16 TRBJ2-3 TRBD1 TRBV27 CASSQAWTGHIDTQYF
15 TRBJ2-5 TRBD1 TRBV2 CASSQTGTGGETQYF
13 TRBJ1-4 - TRBV6-2/TRBV6-3 CASSSDSNEKLFF
13 TRBJ1-2 TRBD1 TRBV12-5 CASGRDRAGGYTF
16 TRBJ1-2 TRBD1 TRBV18 CASSRSRGDSNYGYTF
15 TRBJ1-4 - TRBV6-2/TRBV6-3 CASSRDDLWNEKLFF
13 TRBJ2-5 - TRBV28 CASRVGVQETQYF
14 TRBJ1-2 TRBD1 TRBV6-5 CASREGTANYGYTF
16 TRBJ2-5 TRBD2 TRBV7-2 CASSLRRLADKETQYF
13 TRBJ2-7 TRBD1 TRBV2 CASSDNRGTEQYF
14 TRBJ2-7 TRBD2 TRBV3-1/TRBV3-2 CASRARGSSYEQYF
14 TRBJ2-1 - TRBV5-4 CASSLGGRRNEQFF
15 TRBJ2-1 - TRBV19 CASSRGTRGGGEQFF
14 TRBJ1-1 - TRBV18 CASSPALGNTEAFF
16 TRBJ2-1 TRBD2 TRBV28 CASSLPGLAGNNEQFF
17 TRBJ1-2 TRBD1 TRBV3-1/TRBV3-2 CASSQGLQTGKIIGYTF
15 TRBJ1-5 - TRBV5-6 CASSYPGAIYQPQHF
13 TRBJ2-7 - TRBV7-6 CASSLASAYEQYF
13 TRBJ1-5 - TRBV5-6 CASSFGSNQPQHF
19 TRBJ2-6 - TRBV4-3 CASSQERGGSFSGANVLTF
15 TRBJ1-4 - TRBV5-8 CASSPGWRTNEKLFF
13 TRBJ1-2 - TRBV29-1 CSVEDLQKYGYTF
13 TRBJ2-7 TRBD2 TRBV28 CASSPGLADEQYF
16 TRBJ2-7 - TRBV11-2 CASSPRGDGSSYEQYF
16 TRBJ1-2 - TRBV21-1 CASSKGGKGQGVGYTF
15 TRBJ1-2 TRBD1 TRBV5-1 CASSLDGQGNYGYTF
13 TRBJ2-7 TRBD2 TRBV27 CASSRTSGYEQYF